This paragraph covers one TCR beta chain sequence. CDR3 length: 15 residues. V was pared by 4 bases and J by 4 bases, with 16 bases between. CDR1 and CDR2 (germline): SGHAT, FQNNGV. The sample comes from a study of CD8+ T cells in alopecia areata. Treatment in this sample: oral pan-JAK inhibitor, 5-10 mg twice daily. Samples from alopecia areata patients were lesional scalp punch biopsies and peripheral blood. Extracted from the samples, RNA was reverse transcribed into cDNA to serve as the sequencing template. Some clones are missing from TCRdb's copy, which holds only in-frame ones; the method was immunoSEQ multiplex PCR. The table records about 190,000 clones, 50% to 60% of them present only once.

Sequencing used CD4+ T cells sorted from blood, obtained at week 4, from a patient treated with tofacitinib. This receptor was taken from a human donor with alopecia areata. J is TRBJ1-2 and V is TRBV11-2, with D uncertain. The CDR3 is CASSSGGGRSYGYTF. The CDR3 coding sequence is TGTGCCAGCAGCTCCGGTGGAGGGCGGAGCTATGGCTACACCTTC.